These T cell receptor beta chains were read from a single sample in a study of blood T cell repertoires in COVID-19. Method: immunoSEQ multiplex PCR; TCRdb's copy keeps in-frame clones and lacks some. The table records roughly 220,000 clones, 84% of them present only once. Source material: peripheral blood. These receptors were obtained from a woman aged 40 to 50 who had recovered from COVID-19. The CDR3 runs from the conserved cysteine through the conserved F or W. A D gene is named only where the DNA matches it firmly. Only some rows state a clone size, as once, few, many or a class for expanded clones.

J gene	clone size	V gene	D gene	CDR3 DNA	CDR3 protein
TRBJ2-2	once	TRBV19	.	TGTGCCAGTAGTCCGGGTAACAGGGCAACCGGGGAGCTGTTTTTT	CASSPGNRATGELFF
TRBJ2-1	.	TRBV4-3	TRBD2	TGCGCCAGCAGCCAACGACTAGCGGGGGAGTACAATGAGCAGTTCTTC	CASSQRLAGEYNEQFF
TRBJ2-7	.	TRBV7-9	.	TGTGCCAGCAGCTTATCCAGATACGAGCAGTACTTC	CASSLSRYEQYF
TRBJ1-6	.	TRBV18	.	TGTGCCAGTGGAGGGACCTTTGATAATTCACCCCTCCACTTT	CASGGTFDNSPLHF
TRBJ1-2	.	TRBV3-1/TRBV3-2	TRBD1	TGTGCCAGCAGCCAAGAGGGACAGGGGAGCGGCTACACCTTC	CASSQEGQGSGYTF
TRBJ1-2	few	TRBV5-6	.	TGTGCCAGCAGCTCTTATTCAGAAAACTATGGCTACACCTTC	CASSSYSENYGYTF
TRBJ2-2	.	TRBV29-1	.	TGCAGCGGTGGACAGAACTCCGGGGAGCTGTTTTTT	CSGGQNSGELFF
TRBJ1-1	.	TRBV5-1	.	TGCGCCAGCAGACAGGGACCGGACGGCGCTTTCTTT	CASRQGPDGAFF
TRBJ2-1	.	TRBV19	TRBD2	TGTGCCAGTAGTCTCCAGACCCTCCTAGCGGGGGGGGACAATGAGCAGTTCTTC	CASSLQTLLAGGDNEQFF
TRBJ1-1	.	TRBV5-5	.	TGTGCCAGCAGCCCCCGTGCGAAAACTGAAGCTTTCTTT	CASSPRAKTEAFF
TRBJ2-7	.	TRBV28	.	TGTGCCAGCAGTTCGTACTACGAGCAGTACTTC	CASSSYYEQYF
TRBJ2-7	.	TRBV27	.	TGTGCCAGCAGAGACAGATCCCCTCCCTACGAGCAGTACTTC	CASRDRSPPYEQYF
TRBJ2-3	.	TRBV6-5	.	TGTGCCAGCAGTAGGACAGTCACAGATACGCAGTATTTT	CASSRTVTDTQYF
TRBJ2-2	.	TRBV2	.	TGTGCCAGTGCTCAGGGCCCCACCGGGGAGCTGTTTTTT	CASAQGPTGELFF
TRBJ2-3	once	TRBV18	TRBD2	TGTGCCAGCTCGAGCGGGGGGCGTGCAGATACGCAGTATTTT	CASSSGGRADTQYF
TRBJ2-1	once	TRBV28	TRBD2	TGTGCCAGCAGTATAGCGGGGAACTACAATGAGCAGTTCTTC	CASSIAGNYNEQFF
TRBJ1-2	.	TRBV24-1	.	TGTGCCACCAGTGAGGACAGCTATGGCTACACCTTC	CATSEDSYGYTF
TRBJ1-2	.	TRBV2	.	TGTGCCAGCAGTGGTTCCATTTCTAACTATGGCTACACCTTC	CASSGSISNYGYTF